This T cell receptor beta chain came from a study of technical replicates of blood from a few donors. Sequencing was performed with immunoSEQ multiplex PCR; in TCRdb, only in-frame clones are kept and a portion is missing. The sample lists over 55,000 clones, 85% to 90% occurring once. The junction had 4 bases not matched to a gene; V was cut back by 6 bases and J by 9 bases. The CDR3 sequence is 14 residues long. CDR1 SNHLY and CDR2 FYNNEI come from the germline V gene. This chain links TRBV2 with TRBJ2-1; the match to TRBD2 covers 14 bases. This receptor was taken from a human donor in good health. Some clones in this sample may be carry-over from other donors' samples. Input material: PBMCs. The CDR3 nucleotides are TGTGCCAGCAGGACTAGCGGGGGGGCCATTGAGCAGTTCTTC. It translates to CASRTSGGAIEQFF.